The 26 T cell receptor beta chains below come from one sample, sequenced in a study of T cell repertoires in cytomegalovirus infection. One entry per CDR3 protein, called by TCRdb with MiXCR from the reads. This sample has fewer than 850,000 distinct CDR3 sequences, with approximately 32% found just once. These receptors' targets are unknown. This specimen consisted of cultured CD8+ T cells from PBMCs, obtained from culture after CMV antigen stimulation. The source of these receptors is a human donor in good health (CMV status not recorded). Some clones in this sample may be carry-over from other donors' samples.

The chain uses TRBV12-3 or TRBV12-4 and TRBJ1-5; D is ambiguous. This CDR3 has 13 amino acids. Trimming took 7 bases from V and 6 from J, leaving 13 bases between them. The CDR3 reads CASIQVPGQPQHF. In DNA, the CDR3 is TGTGCCAGCATCCAGGTTCCCGGTCAGCCCCAGCATTTT.

The chain links TRBV27 to TRBJ2-5; 8 bases align to TRBD2. The CDR3 has 15 amino acids. Germline V gene data show CDR1 as MNHEY and CDR2 as SMNVEV (reference sequence). V gave up 1 base and J gave up 9 bases; unmatched junction bases: 10. The CDR3 bases are TGTGCCAGCAGTTTATTGTTCGGGGGGGGCATAGCCCAGTACTTC. Translation: CASSLLFGGGIAQYF.

The CDR3 nucleotides read TGTGCCAGCAGCTTGCAAGGCGAGTTCTCTGGGGCCAACGTCCTGACTTTC. Protein: CASSLQGEFSGANVLTF. The chain has TRBV5-5 and TRBJ2-6, with unresolved D. V gave up 1 base and J gave up 0 bases, with 11 bases separating them. The CDR3 has 17 residues. Germline CDR1 is SGHKS and CDR2 is YYEKEE (reference sequence).

This clonotype appeared a few times. The V gene is TRBV10-3, the J gene TRBJ2-1; perhaps TRBD2 as D (5 bases). V dropped 6 bases and J dropped 7 bases, with 19 bases sitting between them. CDR3 size: 15 residues. From germline, CDR1 is ENHRY and CDR2 SYGVKD. CDR3 sequence reads: CAIRGLSPGMNEQFF. CDR3 nucleotides: TGTGCCATCAGAGGACTGTCCCCCGGGATGAATGAGCAGTTCTTC.

This clonotype appeared a few times. The chain joins TRBV4-1 to TRBJ1-6; 7 bases are a match to TRBD1. J was trimmed by 8 bases and V by 0 bases; bases with no gene match: 10. The CDR3 contains 17 residues. Germline V gives CDR1 MGHRA, CDR2 YSYEKL. Here the CDR3 reads CASSQDYGTDFHSPLHF. The CDR3 region has the DNA TGCGCCAGCAGCCAAGATTATGGGACAGACTTCCATTCACCCCTCCACTTT.

As DNA, the CDR3 is TGTGCCAGTAGTCAACTCCGCGGGGGCAATGAGCAGTTCTTC. As protein: CASSQLRGGNEQFF. This rearrangement joins TRBV19 to TRBJ2-1, with 7 bases lining up with TRBD2. The CDR3 loop spans 14 amino acids. V dropped 5 bases and J dropped 6; count of bases not matched to a gene: 7. Germline values: CDR1 LNHDA, CDR2 SQIVND (reference sequence).

J is TRBJ2-3 and V is TRBV6-4; D is unresolved. The V and J ends lost 5 bases and 2 bases respectively, with 8 bases between them. The CDR3 runs 13 residues. Germline values: CDR1 MRHNA, CDR2 SNTAGT. The CDR3 nucleotides are TGTGCCAGCAGTAGATACGCCACAGATACGCAGTATTTT. Its protein is CASSRYATDTQYF.

This clonotype occurred a few times. The CDR3 DNA follows: TGTGCCAGCAGTTTATCGTCGGGGGGCGGGCAGCCCCAGCATTTT. It encodes CASSLSSGGGQPQHF. The rearrangement joins TRBV27 to TRBJ1-5; perhaps TRBD1 as D (6 bases). From germline, CDR1 is MNHEY and CDR2 SMNVEV (reference sequence). The germline V and J ends were trimmed by 0 bases and 7 bases, with 13 bases remaining between them. This CDR3 contains 15 residues.

This chain connects TRBV7-9 to TRBJ2-7; D unresolved. The CDR3 is made up of 14 amino acids. Germline loops: CDR1 SEHNR, CDR2 FQNEAQ (reference sequence). V was cut by 5 bases and J by 5 bases, with 16 bases left in between. CDR3 nucleotide sequence: TGTGCCAGCAGCCACAGTGGGCTCCAGGACGAGCAGTACTTC. Its protein is CASSHSGLQDEQYF.

A word on this clonotype: The junction departs from the called germline gene at one end, perhaps through a read error. The rearrangement joins TRBV7-3 to TRBJ1-1, with a possible D match to TRBD1 (5 bases). The CDR3 is 14 amino acids. Per germline, CDR1 SGHTA and CDR2 FQGTGA. CDR3: CASILKGYGTEAFF. CDR3 nucleotide sequence: TGTGCCAGCATCTTAAAGGGGTATGGGACTGAAGCTTTCTTT.

About this clonotype: Mismatch with germline at one junction end may stem from a read error. V gene TRBV7-6 combines with J gene TRBJ2-5; D remains ambiguous. CDR3 length: 16 amino acids. Germline V gene sequence: CDR1 SGHVS, CDR2 FNYEAQ. This CDR3 reads CASSPTMGLGQETQYF. The CDR3 DNA follows: TGTGCTAGCAGCCCAACAATGGGTTTGGGTCAAGAGACCCAGTACTTC. The full variable domain, rest sourced from reference TRBV7-6 and TRBJ2-5, is GAGVSQSPRYKVTKRGQDVALRCDPISGHVSLYWYRQALGQGPEFLTYFNYEAQQDKSGLPNDRFSAERPEGSISTLTIQRTEQRDSAMYRCASSPTMGLGQETQYFGPGTRLLVL.

This clonotype came up a few times. This chain joins TRBV14 and TRBJ2-3; perhaps TRBD1 as D (5 bases). This CDR3 spans 16 amino acids. Trimming pared 4 bases from V and 7 bases from J, leaving 21 bases between. Germline CDR1 reads SGHDN; CDR2 reads FVKESK. CDR3 in amino acids: CASSLRQIQRTHTQYF. CDR3 DNA sequence: TGTGCCAGCAGCCTACGACAGATCCAACGAACTCATACGCAGTATTTT.

This clonotype was counted ten times or more. The rearrangement joins TRBV7-8 to TRBJ2-1; no reliable D call. Germline assignment: CDR1 SGHVS and CDR2 FQNEAQ. The germline V and J ends were trimmed by 1 base and 7 bases, with 5 bases remaining between them. CDR3 size: 12 residues. CDR3 amino acids: CASSLVINEQFF. CDR3 coding DNA: TGTGCCAGCAGCTTAGTCATTAATGAGCAGTTCTTC.

This clonotype showed up just a few times. The chain carries TRBV9 and TRBJ2-3, with D perhaps matching TRBD1 (6 bases). V gave up 4 bases and J gave up 0 bases, with 21 bases separating them. This CDR3 region has 18 residues. Germline CDR1 SGDLS, CDR2 YYNGEE. The CDR3 bases are TGTGCCAGCAGCTCAACCCTCGGGACAAAAGTCAGCACAGATACGCAGTATTTT. It yields the protein CASSSTLGTKVSTDTQYF.

This clonotype was counted a few times. This chain links TRBV6-1 with TRBJ2-3, with no clear D. The V and J ends lost 4 bases and 5 bases respectively, with 10 bases between them. The length of the CDR3 is 13 residues. CDR1 is MNHNS and CDR2 is SASEGT in the germline V gene. The CDR3 DNA sequence: TGTGCCAGCAGTGCTCTGGTGAAAGATACGCAGTATTTT. This codes for CASSALVKDTQYF.

For this clonotype: Sequence at one end of the junction differs from germline and may be a read error. CDR3 protein: CASSSPLSDRGTDTQYF. Here the CDR3 DNA reads TGTGCCAGCAGCTCCCCCCTATCGGATCGAGGCACAGATACACAGTATTTT. The chain has TRBV7-6 and TRBJ2-3; no clear D gene. This CDR3 has 17 residues. In germline, CDR1 is SGHVS, CDR2 FNYEAQ.

In its sample, this clonotype was seen a few times. This chain connects TRBV6-2 or TRBV6-3 to TRBJ2-5, with D possibly TRBD1 on 6 matching bases. Germline loops: CDR1 MNHEY, CDR2 SVGEGT. The CDR3 totals 16 residues. V was shortened by 4 bases and J by 5 bases, with 20 bases between the two germline ends. CDR3 in DNA: TGTGCCAGCAGTTTCTGGGACAACATCGAGGCGGAGACCCAGTACTTC. Its translation is CASSFWDNIEAETQYF.

The V gene is TRBV27, the J gene TRBJ2-6; no reliable D call. The CDR3 loop spans 13 amino acids. Germline CDR1 and CDR2: MNHEY and SMNVEV (reference sequence). V lost 3 bases, J lost 4 bases, and 4 bases lay in between. DNA of the CDR3: TGTGCCAGCAGTTTGCTAGGGGCCAACGTCCTGACTTTC. As protein: CASSLLGANVLTF.

This clonotype has only a few counts. This chain joins TRBV6-1 and TRBJ2-7; TRBD1 matches 7 bases. Germline V lookup: CDR1 MNHNS, CDR2 SASEGT. Trimming cost V 6 bases and J 2 bases; bases outside gene matches: 4. CDR3 length: 13 residues. CDR3: CASRSGTAYEQYF. CDR3 in DNA: TGTGCCAGCAGATCGGGGACAGCCTACGAGCAGTACTTC.

The chain joins TRBV10-3 to TRBJ2-1, with 9 bases identical to TRBD2. Germline CDR1 is ENHRY and CDR2 is SYGVKD. V was clipped by 7 bases and J by 6 bases; unmatched bases: 7. CDR3 length equals 14 residues. The CDR3 loop is CAITASGGLNEQFF. As DNA, the CDR3 is TGTGCCATCACAGCCAGCGGGGGGCTCAATGAGCAGTTCTTC.

The gene calls are TRBV6-1 and TRBJ2-6, with D possibly being TRBD1 or TRBD2 (6 bases each). CDR1 is MNHNS, CDR2 SASEGT, per germline. Deletions cut 2 bases from V and 1 base from J, with 15 bases between. The CDR3 extends over 18 amino acids. In DNA, the CDR3 is TGTGCCAGCAGTGAATTTCCGGGGGCATGGTCTGGGGCCAACGTCCTGACTTTC. Translated: CASSEFPGAWSGANVLTF.

This clonotype rates as medium-sized. This chain uses TRBV7-2 with TRBJ1-2, with D unresolved. Trimming shortened V by 1 base and J by 8 bases, and 14 bases separated the two germline ends. The CDR3 consists of 14 residues. Germline V gene lookup returns CDR1 SGHTA and CDR2 FQGNSA. The CDR3 nucleotides read TGTGCCAGCAGCTTAGAGTCGGGGTTGAGGGGCTACACCTTC. This gives the protein CASSLESGLRGYTF.

This chain links TRBV5-4 with TRBJ2-3; 9 nucleotides match TRBD2. With 0 bases clipped from V and 4 bases from J, the junction kept 9 bases outside the gene matches. The germline CDR1 and CDR2 sequences are SGHNT and YYREEE (reference sequence). There are 17 residues in the CDR3. As DNA, the CDR3 is TGTGCCAGCAGCTTGGACGAGCGGGGGGTGGGCGCAGATACGCAGTATTTT. It encodes CASSLDERGVGADTQYF.

The chain is built from TRBV7-9 and TRBJ2-2, with TRBD1 as a possible D gene (5 bases). In germline, CDR1 is SEHNR, CDR2 FQNEAQ (reference sequence). The CDR3 has 16 residues. V dropped 5 bases and J dropped 7 bases, with 20 bases sitting between them. The DNA for the CDR3 is TGTGCCAGCAGCCCTCCAAAGGGCAGGGAATTCGGGGAGCTGTTTTTT. Residues: CASSPPKGREFGELFF.

This clonotype appeared a few times. This chain links TRBV24-1 with TRBJ1-6; 7 positions match TRBD1. Germline V gene data show CDR1 as KGHDR and CDR2 as SFDVKD. Trimming cost V 4 bases and J 7 bases; bases outside gene matches: 6. The CDR3 contains 15 residues. CDR3 residues: CATSDRTGRNSPLHF. The CDR3 coding sequence is TGTGCCACCAGTGACCGGACAGGCCGGAATTCACCCCTCCACTTT.

The chain uses TRBV7-4 and TRBJ2-5, with 8 bases fitting TRBD1. The CDR3 has 14 amino acids. The V gene end was trimmed by 2 bases and the J gene end by 5 bases; junction bases not matched to a gene: 4. CDR1 SGHVT and CDR2 SQSDAQ come from the germline V gene. The CDR3 coding sequence is TGTGCCAGCAGCTTAATACAGGGGGAGGAGACCCAGTACTTC. Translating it yields CASSLIQGEETQYF.